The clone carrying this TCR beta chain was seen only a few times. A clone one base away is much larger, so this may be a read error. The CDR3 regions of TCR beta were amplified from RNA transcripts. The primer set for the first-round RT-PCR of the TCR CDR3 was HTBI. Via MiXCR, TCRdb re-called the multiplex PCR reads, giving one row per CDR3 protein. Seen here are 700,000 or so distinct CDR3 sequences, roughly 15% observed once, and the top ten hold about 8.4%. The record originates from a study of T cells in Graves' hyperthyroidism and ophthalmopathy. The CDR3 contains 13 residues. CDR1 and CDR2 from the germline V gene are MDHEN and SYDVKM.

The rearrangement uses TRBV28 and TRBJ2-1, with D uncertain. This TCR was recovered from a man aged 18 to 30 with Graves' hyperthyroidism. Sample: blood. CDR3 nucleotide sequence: TGTGCCGGCAGTTTGGACGCTTACAATGAGCAGTTCTTC. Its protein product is CAGSLDAYNEQFF.